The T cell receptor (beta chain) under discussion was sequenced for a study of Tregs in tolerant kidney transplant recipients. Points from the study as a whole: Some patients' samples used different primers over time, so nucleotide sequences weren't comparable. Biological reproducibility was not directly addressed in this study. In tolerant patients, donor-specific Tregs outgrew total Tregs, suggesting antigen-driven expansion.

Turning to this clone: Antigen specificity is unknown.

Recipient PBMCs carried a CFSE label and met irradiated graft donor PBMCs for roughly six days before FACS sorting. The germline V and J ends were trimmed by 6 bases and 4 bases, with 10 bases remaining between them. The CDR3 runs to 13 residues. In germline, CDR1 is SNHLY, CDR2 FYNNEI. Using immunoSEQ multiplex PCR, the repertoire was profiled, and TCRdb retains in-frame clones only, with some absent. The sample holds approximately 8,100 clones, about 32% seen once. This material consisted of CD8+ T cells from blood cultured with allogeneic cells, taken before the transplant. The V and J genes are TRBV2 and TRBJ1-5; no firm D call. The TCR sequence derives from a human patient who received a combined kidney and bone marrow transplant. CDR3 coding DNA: TGTGCCAGCAGCAATTGGGCAAATCAGCCCCAGCATTTT. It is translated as CASSNWANQPQHF.